This T cell receptor beta chain comes out of a study of cytomegalovirus exposure and HLA in healthy donors (dated by TCRdb to about 2017). Background for the entire study: An earlier analysis of some 620 of the donors reported about 280 Gb of sequence data and 95 million to 120 million unique TCR beta sequences obtained from around 180 million T cells. An early release that covered around 590 HLA-typed donors contained 250 to 350 gigabases of sequencing data and approximately 85 million unique TCR sequences. Among the roughly 400 genotyped donors, about 83% belonged to the genetic ancestry cluster associated with self-reported Caucasian donors. The study was designed to test whether signatures of past pathogen exposure could be identified by cataloging public T cell receptors. Using immunosequencing, the study profiled T cell repertoires from 550 to 750 subjects and related those repertoires to cytomegalovirus serostatus. A separate validation cohort of approximately 120 different subjects was used in addition to the 666-subject first cohort. To predict cytomegalovirus infection status, the study combined high-throughput TCR immunosequencing, statistical association of individual TCRs with disease status, and machine learning. In a later analysis, previously published TCR beta repertoires from roughly 710 donors were re-analyzed and high-resolution HLA genotyping was added so that TCR occurrence patterns could be studied. In the later analysis, no new phenotypic data were used to find candidate immune exposures; instead, reliance was placed on TCR beta sequences and their occurrence across donors. To decide whether each TCR beta V gene segment behaved as functional or pseudogenic, an earlier analysis of 587 of the donors relied on high-throughput TCR beta sequencing. Donor age, sex, ethnicity and CMV serostatus were compiled together with the repertoire data. A later genetic analysis took genome-wide SNP genotypes for about 55% of the roughly 700 donors and used that subset as a discovery cohort. Every repertoire in the discovery cohort had been generated on one and the same sequencing platform. HLA typing covered class I and class II loci at four-digit resolution. The number of typed donors differed by locus: about 620-640 for A, B, C, DRB1 and DQB1; 522 for DQA1; approximately 600 for DPA1; and some 470 for DPB1. Roughly 5 DR-DQ haplotypes were handled as single units for association and clustering, since linkage in the cohort was strong. Among around 400 genotyped donors of the cohort, an average of around 250,000 unique TCR beta nucleotide sequences was sequenced per donor, of which roughly 17% were non-productive. What the research found in general, with its limitations: The study gave a list of some 150 TCR beta chains associated with cytomegalovirus. In a later analysis, HLA-associated TCR beta chains showed more clonal expansion and lower generation probabilities than non-associated chains that were equally common. An earlier analysis of 450 to 750 of the donors showed that most TCR beta V segments appeared in productive rearrangements either about 90% or about 30% of the time, which broadly matched IMGT annotations. A cluster of highly shared sequence variants was judged likely to be a technical artifact of the sequencing pipeline. According to a later analysis, TCR association rates differed among HLA loci, with DRB1 alleles showing the most associated TCRs and HLA-C alleles showing the fewest. Most CMV-associated TCR beta chains appeared to be HLA-restricted in a later analysis, and the HLA associations seemed to be driven largely by CMV exposure. Because HLA typing was unavailable for some donors at each locus, only the typed subset was used in association tests. When HLA alleles, especially DR and DQ, strongly co-occurred, attributing TCR associations to individual alleles was difficult. Some IMGT-functional V segments, including TRBV6-2 and TRBV6-3, could not be told apart with the 87-base-pair reads, so those segments were excluded. Because counts were too low, some 16 rarely observed V segments, including chromosome 9 orphons, were excluded from the earlier analysis of 587 of the donors. A later genetic analysis reported fewer N-insertions in productive TCRs among donors in an Asian-associated ancestry cluster than the approximately 700-donor mean. V-gene and J-gene trimming of TCR beta chains was associated with a missense DCLRE1C variant in a later genetic analysis, and the association was replicated in an independent cohort. The authors suggested that the approach could potentially be generalized to other disease states and immunological phenotypes. A further reported finding was that TCR beta sequences accurately predicted the HLA-A and HLA-B alleles for most subjects in the first cohort. In a later analysis, about 17,000 TCR beta sequences were associated with specific HLA alleles at a false discovery rate of 0.05. Roughly uniform sequencing depth across donors was assumed in presence/absence analyses, although this assumption may not hold. In a later analysis, several top co-occurrence clusters were reported to appear linked to parvovirus B19, influenza, CMV and Epstein-Barr virus. Three of the identified cytomegalovirus-associated TCR beta chains were confirmed in vitro to be specific for cytomegalovirus antigens. For the cohort, immune exposure information was limited to CMV serostatus. Cytomegalovirus status was reported to be diagnosed by the classifier with high specificity and sensitivity in both the original and validation cohorts. The cohort was sequenced for TCR beta chains only, and without alpha or paired-chain data the features that could be detected were limited. Most TCR sequences were observed very rarely across donors, whereas some public TCRs were present in many individuals. Linkage disequilibrium might explain the correlated functional status among segregating V segments, but an unknown experimental factor could not be ruled out.

In total, 630 or so healthy bone marrow donors made up the cohort. At the time of sampling, every cohort member was nominally healthy, though immune exposures that went unrecorded were likely present. The donor was CMV seropositive and belonged to the group of some 290 seropositive cohort members. Each donor provided a peripheral blood sample, and peripheral blood mononuclear cells were used for TCR beta sequencing. The Qiagen DNeasy Blood Extraction Kit was used to extract genomic DNA from the blood cell samples. Deletion took 1 base off V and 1 base off J, with a span of 14 bases between the germline ends. Measured from the cysteine to the phenylalanine, the CDR3 is 16 residues long. The retained sequence is limited to the CDR3, 48 bases, with the frame set at the first base. The germline V gene yields SGHRS for CDR1 and YFSETQ for CDR2. As for this clone: Its antigen has not been determined. The input lacks base qualities; no much larger clone sits a single base away.

The receptor library was made with the immunoSEQ multiplex PCR assay. For the multiplex PCR, a mixture combining 60 forward primers for TCR Vbeta segments and 13 reverse primers for TCR Jbeta segments was used. The CDR3 region of rearranged TCR beta genes was amplified from genomic DNA by a multiplex PCR assay. Amplified TCR beta libraries were sequenced as 87-base-pair reads on the Illumina HiSeq System. The original methods were these. A later analysis tallied roughly 76 million unique TCR beta chains across the 666 repertoires, and around 10 million of those chains were shared by two or more donors. A nearest-neighbor algorithm error-corrected the raw reads and collapsed the reads into unique sequences, merging closely related sequences to remove PCR and sequencing errors. CDR3 sequences were aligned to IMGT reference sequences to assign V, D and J gene segments. For a sequence to be retained, at least a six-nucleotide match to both a V gene segment and a J gene segment was required. A rearrangement was called productive if the CDR3 had no stop codons and remained in frame with V and J, and every other rearrangement was called non-productive. CDR3 was defined according to IMGT convention as the region running from the second conserved V-encoded cysteine to the conserved J-encoded phenylalanine. The earlier analysis of 500 to 750 of the donors excluded any sequence lacking an unambiguous match to a single V gene segment. An earlier analysis of 500 to 600 of the donors classified V segments as functional when productive rearrangements were above 56.7% and as segregating when the standard deviation between donors was above 5%. A statistical classification framework was built for diagnosing cytomegalovirus status from the catalog of TCR beta chain sequences. A later analysis assigned V and J genes by comparing TCR nucleotide sequences with IMGT/GENE-DB human TR gene sequences. The TCRdist pipeline was used in a later analysis to assign CDR3 sequences and most-parsimonious VDJ recombination scenarios. In a later analysis, every TCR beta chain was defined by the combination of its CDR3 amino acid sequence and its V-gene family, and reads without a unique V-gene family were dropped. As a way to deal with suspected cross-contamination and a sequencing artifact, a later analysis dropped over 550 nucleotide sequences that were highly shared and had low generation probability. A later analysis calculated a clonal expansion index for each public chain from normalized within-repertoire ranks of inferred template counts. Generation probabilities in a later analysis came from a VDJ recombination model fitted to out-of-frame rearrangements, and those results were checked against IGoR. A later analysis scored TCR-TCR, TCR-HLA and TCR-CMV co-occurrence with hypergeometric tests, applying a repertoire-size bias correction to TCR pairs. In a later analysis, false discovery rates were estimated by permuting HLA or CMV assignments 20 times. In a later analysis, co-occurring TCRs were grouped using DBSCAN, and TCRdist sequence similarity was added for clustering within HLA-allele-positive subsets. Repertoires with fewer than 30,000 or more than 120,000 public chains were left out of co-occurrence clustering, as were about five repertoires with anomalous nucleotide sharing. TCRdb's version of the immuneACCESS table is confined to in-frame rearrangements and falls short of the full clone set. An unresolved V gene accounts for under half of the shortfall where checked; the remainder is of unknown origin. That table furnishes V, J and clone size, whereas the DNA furnished D and trimming. For this sample there are about 190,000 clones; 70% to 75% appear just once. Approximately 5% of the sample is in the top ten clones.

The clonotype was recovered from a man aged 25-40 years in good health and CMV-seropositive. The chain is encoded by TRBV5-1 joined to TRBJ1-1, with the D gene too uncertain to name. The sequencing input was PBMCs. The DNA is as follows: TGCGCCAGCAGCTTGAAGGCGGGTTTGGGGAACACTGAAGCTTTCTTT. Translated, this gives CASSLKAGLGNTEAFF.